Only a few counts were recorded for the clone carrying this T cell receptor beta chain. The germline gives CDR1 SGHAT, CDR2 FQNNGV. This CDR3 spans 15 amino acids. V gave up 3 bases and J gave up 6 bases; unmatched junction bases: 9. In the original processing: For nucleated cells, counts were estimated from reference gene primer amplification. Profiled with immunoSEQ multiplex PCR; TCRdb holds only in-frame clones, not every one. From that table come the V and J calls and clone size; the DNA was used to work out D and trimming. The sample has about 100,000 clones; approximately 80% are singletons. The data stem from a study of blood T cell repertoires in COVID-19. Study summary: Both acute and convalescent COVID-19 samples were obtained from the United States, Italy and Spain. PBMCs, B-cell-depleted T cells, or T cells provided the cDNA or gDNA that made up the material.

The clonotype originates from a man between 65 and 85 years old with active or convalescent COVID-19. This chain joins TRBV11-2 and TRBJ2-5; 8 bases map to TRBD2. The sample consisted of peripheral blood. This CDR3 reads CASSLGGGRSKTQYF. The CDR3 nucleotides are TGTGCCAGCAGCTTGGGCGGGGGGCGTTCAAAGACCCAGTACTTC.